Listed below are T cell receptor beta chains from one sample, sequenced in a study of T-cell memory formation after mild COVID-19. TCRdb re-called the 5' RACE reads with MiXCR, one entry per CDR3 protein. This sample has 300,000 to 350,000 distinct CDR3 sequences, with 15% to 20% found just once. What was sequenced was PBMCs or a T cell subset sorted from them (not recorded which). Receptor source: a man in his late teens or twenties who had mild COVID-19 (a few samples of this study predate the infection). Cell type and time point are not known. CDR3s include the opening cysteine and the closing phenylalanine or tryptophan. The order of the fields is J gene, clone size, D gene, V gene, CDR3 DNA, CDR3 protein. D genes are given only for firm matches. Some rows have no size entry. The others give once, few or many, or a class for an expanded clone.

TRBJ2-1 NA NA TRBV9 TGTGCCAGCAGCGGAGAACTAGCCACCTACAGTGAGCAGTTCTTC CASSGELATYSEQFF
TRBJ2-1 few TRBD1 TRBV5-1 TGCGCCAGCAGCTGGACAGGGGCTTACAATGAGCAGTTCTTC CASSWTGAYNEQFF
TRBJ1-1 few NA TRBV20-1 TGCAGTGCTAGAGACTCAGCGGGCTGGATCACTGAAGCTTTCTTT CSARDSAGWITEAFF
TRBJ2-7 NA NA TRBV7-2 TGTGCCAGCAGCTTAGTAGCGCGGGGATCCTACGAGCAGTACTTC CASSLVARGSYEQYF
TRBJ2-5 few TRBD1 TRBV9 TGTGCCAGCAGCGTAGGACAGGGGGCGGAACTCAAAGAGACCCAGTACTTC CASSVGQGAELKETQYF
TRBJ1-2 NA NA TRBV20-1 TGCAGTGCCCGCCCCCCAAGGGACTATGGCTACACCTTC CSARPPRDYGYTF
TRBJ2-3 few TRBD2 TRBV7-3 TGTGCCAGCAGCGACGCCGCACGGGGGGGCCCCGATACGCAGTATTTT CASSDAARGGPDTQYF
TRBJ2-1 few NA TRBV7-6 TGTGCCAGCAGCTTAGCGCGGGGTCGAGCCTACAATGAGCAGTTCTTC CASSLARGRAYNEQFF
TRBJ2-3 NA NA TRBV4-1 TGCGCCAGCAGCCCCGCGATTCAGCGGATGCAGTATTTT CASSPAIQRMQYF
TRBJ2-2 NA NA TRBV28 TGTGCCAGCAGCCCGTGGTCGAAATCGAACACCGGGGAGCTGTTTTTT CASSPWSKSNTGELFF
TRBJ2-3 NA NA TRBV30 TGTGCCGGGGCCCGGTTAGATACGCAGTATTTT CAGARLDTQYF
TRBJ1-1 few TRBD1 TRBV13 TGTGCCAGCAGCTTAGGCAGGGGGGGAAACACTGAAGCTTTCTTT CASSLGRGGNTEAFF
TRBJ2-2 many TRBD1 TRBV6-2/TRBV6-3 TGTGCCAGCCGGAACCCGGGACAGGGGGACACCGGGGAGCTGTTTTTT CASRNPGQGDTGELFF
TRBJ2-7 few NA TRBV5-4 TGTGCCAGCAGCGGAGCCGGGACCTACGCCGGCGAGCAGTACTTC CASSGAGTYAGEQYF
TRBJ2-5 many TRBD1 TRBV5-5 TGTGCCAGCAGCTTGATGGGACAGCAAGAGACCCAGTACTTC CASSLMGQQETQYF
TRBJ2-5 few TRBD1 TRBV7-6 TGTGCCAGCAGCTTATTCGGGCCGGGACAGGGACAAGAGACCCAGTACTTC CASSLFGPGQGQETQYF
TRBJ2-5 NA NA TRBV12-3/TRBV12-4 TGTGCCAGCAGCCGTACGGGTCTACAAGAGACCCAGTACTTC CASSRTGLQETQYF
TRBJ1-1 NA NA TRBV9 TGTGCCAGCAGCGTAGGCGTGGAGTTTCGTGAAGCTTTCTTT CASSVGVEFREAFF
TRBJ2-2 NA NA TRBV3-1 TGTGCCAGCAGCTACCACAGGGTTGGCGGCACCGGGGAGCTGTTTTTT CASSYHRVGGTGELFF
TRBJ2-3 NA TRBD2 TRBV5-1 TGCGCCAGCAGCGAGAATGGCGGGGGGCGAGATTTT CASSENGGGRDF
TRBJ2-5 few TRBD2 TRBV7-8 TGTGCCAGCAGCTTCCTAGCGGGGGCGCAAGAGACCCAGTACTTC CASSFLAGAQETQYF
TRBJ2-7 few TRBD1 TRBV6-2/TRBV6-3 TGTGCCAGCAGCACCGACGGACAGGTCACACTAGCCTACGAGCAGTACTTC CASSTDGQVTLAYEQYF
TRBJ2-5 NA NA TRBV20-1 TGCAGTGCCTCGGGGGCTAGCGGCTTCCAAGAGACCCAGTACTTC CSASGASGFQETQYF
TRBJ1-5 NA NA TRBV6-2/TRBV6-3 TGTGCCAGCGACCATCGGGGGGCAGGCAATCAGCCCCAGCATTTT CASDHRGAGNQPQHF
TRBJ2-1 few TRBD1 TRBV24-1 TGTGCCACCAGTGAGTCCACAGGGGTTGGCGACAATGAGCAGTTCTTC CATSESTGVGDNEQFF
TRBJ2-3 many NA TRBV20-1 TGCAGTGCAGGGGGGGGAAGCACAGATACGCAGTATTTT CSAGGGSTDTQYF
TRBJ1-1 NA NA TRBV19 TGTGCCAGTAGTATACAGGGGTTGAACACTGAAGCTTTCTTT CASSIQGLNTEAFF
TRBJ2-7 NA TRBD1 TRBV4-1 TGCGCCAGCAGCCAAGTATGGGACAGGGCCTACGAGCAGTACTTC CASSQVWDRAYEQYF
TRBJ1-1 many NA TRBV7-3 TGTGCCAGCAGCATCGATGTCGGCAGGAACACTGAAGCTTTCTTT CASSIDVGRNTEAFF
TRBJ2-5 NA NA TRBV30 TGTGCCTGGAGTGTACCCGGAGGGGAGACCCAGTACTTC CAWSVPGGETQYF
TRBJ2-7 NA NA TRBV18 TGTGCCAGCTCACCACCAGGGGTCGTGGAGCAGTACTTC CASSPPGVVEQYF
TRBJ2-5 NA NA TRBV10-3 TGTGCCATCAGCAACGGGGAACAAGAGACCCAGTACTTC CAISNGEQETQYF
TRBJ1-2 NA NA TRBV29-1 TGCAGCGGTGAAGACGGGGGAGGCTACACCTTC CSGEDGGGYTF
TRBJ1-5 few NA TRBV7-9 TGTGCCAGCAGCCTGGGGGAACAGCCCCAGCATTTT CASSLGEQPQHF
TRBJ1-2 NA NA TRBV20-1 TGCAGTGCTAAGGGGTCGGGCTATGGCTACACCTTC CSAKGSGYGYTF
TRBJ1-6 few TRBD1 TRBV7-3 TGTGCCAGCAGCACACAGGGGGCAAAGTCACCCCTCCACTTT CASSTQGAKSPLHF
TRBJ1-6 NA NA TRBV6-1 TGTGCCAGCAGTGAAGGGAGAGGGGGATCACCCCTCCACTTT CASSEGRGGSPLHF
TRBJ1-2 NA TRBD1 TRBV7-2 TGTGCCAGCAGCACCACCTCCGGGACAGGACCTGGCTACACCTTC CASSTTSGTGPGYTF
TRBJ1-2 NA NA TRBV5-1 TGCGCCAGCAGCTCGGGGGGGACTAACTATGGCTACACCTTC CASSSGGTNYGYTF
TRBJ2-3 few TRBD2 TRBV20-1 TGCAGTGCTAGAGCTCTGACTAGCGGGACAAGCACAGATACGCAGTATTTT CSARALTSGTSTDTQYF
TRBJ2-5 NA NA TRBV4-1 TGCGCCAGCAGCCAAGCCCCCAGCCCGGGAGAGACCCAGTACTTC CASSQAPSPGETQYF
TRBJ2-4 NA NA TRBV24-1 TGTGCCACCAGTGGCCCTCTCGGGGAAAACATTCAGTACTTC CATSGPLGENIQYF
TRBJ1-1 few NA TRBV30 TGTGCCTGGAGCCGCCCGAACACTGAAGCTTTCTTT CAWSRPNTEAFF
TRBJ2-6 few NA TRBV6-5 TGTGCCAGCAGTTACTCGGGCAGCTCTGGGGCCAACGTCCTGACTTTC CASSYSGSSGANVLTF
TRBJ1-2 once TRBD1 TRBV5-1 TGCGCCAGCAGCTGGGACAGGGGATACTATGGCTACACCTTC CASSWDRGYYGYTF
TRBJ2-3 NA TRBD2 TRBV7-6 TGTGCCAGCAGCAATAGCGGGGGGATCACAGATACGCAGTATTTT CASSNSGGITDTQYF
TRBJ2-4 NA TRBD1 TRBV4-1 TGCGCCAGCAGCGAGGGACAGGGGGCGGACATTCAGTACTTC CASSEGQGADIQYF
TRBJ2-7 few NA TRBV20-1 TGCAGTGCTAGTCGGCCGACCTCCCCCGAGCAGTACTTC CSASRPTSPEQYF
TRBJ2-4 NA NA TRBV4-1 TGCGCCAGCAGCCAAGGGCAGGGGACCAAAAACATTCAGTACTTC CASSQGQGTKNIQYF
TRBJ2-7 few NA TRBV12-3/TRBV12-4 TGTGCCAGCAGTTTTGAACATTCCTACGAGCAGTACTTC CASSFEHSYEQYF
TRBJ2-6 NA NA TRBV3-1 TGTGCCAGCAGCCCGCTCTCTGGGGCCAACGTCCTGACTTTC CASSPLSGANVLTF
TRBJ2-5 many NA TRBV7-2 TGTGCCAGCAGCTTAGGACAGACTAGTTTGGGCGAGACCCAGTACTTC CASSLGQTSLGETQYF
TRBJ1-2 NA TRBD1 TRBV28 TGTGCCAGCAGTCGGACAGGAGACCCCTATGGCTACACCTTC CASSRTGDPYGYTF
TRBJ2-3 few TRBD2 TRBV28 TGTGCCAGCAGCCAGAGCGGGGGGCTCACAGATACGCAGTATTTT CASSQSGGLTDTQYF
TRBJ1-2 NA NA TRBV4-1 TGCGCCAGCAGCCAAGTGGGGGTACTGGATGGCTACACCTTC CASSQVGVLDGYTF